Listed here is a single TCR beta chain. Its target antigen remains unknown. No much larger clone exists at a distance of one base, and base qualities are not known. The library was produced with the immunoSEQ multiplex PCR assay. For the multiplex PCR, a mixture combining 60 forward primers for TCR Vbeta segments and 13 reverse primers for TCR Jbeta segments was used. The CDR3 region of rearranged TCR beta genes was amplified from genomic DNA with a multiplex PCR assay. The amplified TCR beta libraries were sequenced on the Illumina HiSeq System as 87-base-pair reads. Under the source paper's analysis protocol: A later analysis counted tens of millions of unique TCR beta chains across the 666 repertoires, and roughly 9.9 million of these chains were shared by at least two donors. To remove PCR and sequencing errors, raw reads were error-corrected and collapsed into unique sequences using a nearest-neighbor algorithm that merged closely related sequences. CDR3 sequences were aligned to IMGT reference sequences to assign V, D and J gene segments. Each retained sequence needed at least a six-nucleotide match to both a V gene segment and a J gene segment. A rearrangement was called productive if the CDR3 had no stop codons and remained in frame with V and J, and every other rearrangement was called non-productive. CDR3 was defined by IMGT convention, running from the second conserved V-encoded cysteine to the conserved J-encoded phenylalanine. In an earlier analysis of around 540 of the donors, sequences lacking an unambiguous match to a single V gene segment were excluded. An earlier analysis of fewer than 650 of the donors classified V segments as functional when productive rearrangements were above 56.7% and as segregating when the standard deviation between donors was above 5%. A statistical classification framework was built for diagnosing cytomegalovirus status from the catalog of TCR beta chain sequences. V and J gene assignment, in a later analysis, came from comparing TCR nucleotide sequences with IMGT/GENE-DB human TR gene sequences. The TCRdist pipeline was used in a later analysis to assign CDR3 sequences and most-parsimonious VDJ recombination scenarios. In a later analysis, each TCR beta chain was defined by its CDR3 amino acid sequence together with its V-gene family, and reads without a unique V-gene family were excluded. To address suspected cross-contamination and a sequencing artifact, a later analysis removed around 600 highly shared, low-generation-probability nucleotide sequences. A later analysis calculated a clonal expansion index for each public chain from normalized within-repertoire ranks of inferred template counts. In a later analysis, generation probabilities were computed with a VDJ recombination model fitted to out-of-frame rearrangements, and the resulting probabilities were checked against IGoR. In a later analysis, TCR-TCR, TCR-HLA and TCR-CMV co-occurrence was scored with hypergeometric tests, and a repertoire-size bias correction was applied to TCR pairs. A later analysis estimated false discovery rates by permuting HLA or CMV assignments 20 times. In a later analysis, co-occurring TCRs were grouped using DBSCAN, with TCRdist sequence similarity added in when clustering inside HLA-allele-positive subsets. Co-occurrence clustering excluded repertoires with fewer than 30,000 or more than 120,000 public chains, plus five with anomalous nucleotide sharing. TCRdb obtained this table from immuneACCESS and retained in-frame rearrangements with V and J assigned. These tables miss some clones; where compared with another copy, unresolved V genes account for less than half of the shortfall, and the remainder is unexplained. For V, J and clone size, that table is used; D and trimming come from the DNA. The table for this sample lists under 85,000 clones; 60% to 85% of them were counted only once. About 22% of the sample is taken by the ten largest.

These data come from a study of cytomegalovirus exposure and HLA in healthy donors (dated 2017 in TCRdb). Looking at the study overall: An earlier analysis of approximately 600 of the donors reported 250 to 350 Gb of sequence data and 117 million unique TCR beta sequences from some 180 million T cells. An early release covering over 500 HLA-typed donors comprised about 300 gigabases of sequencing data and roughly 86 million unique TCR sequences. The genetic ancestry cluster associated with self-reported Caucasian donors included approximately 85% of the 350 to 500 genotyped donors. The study was designed to test whether signatures of past pathogen exposure could be identified by cataloging public T cell receptors. The study used immunosequencing to profile the T cell repertoires of 666 subjects and linked those repertoires to cytomegalovirus serostatus. Besides the first cohort of 500 to 700 subjects, a separate validation cohort made up of 120 different subjects was used. To predict cytomegalovirus infection status, the study brought together high-throughput TCR immunosequencing, statistical association of individual TCRs with disease status, and machine learning. In a later analysis, previously published TCR beta repertoires from hundreds of donors were re-analyzed and high-resolution HLA genotyping was added so that TCR occurrence patterns could be studied. Rather than drawing on any new phenotypic data, the later analysis identified candidate immune exposures from TCR beta sequences and the way those sequences occurred across donors. In an earlier analysis of 587 of the donors, high-throughput TCR beta sequencing was used to judge whether each TCR beta V gene segment behaved as functional or pseudogenic. Alongside the repertoire data, information on donor age, sex, ethnicity and CMV serostatus was compiled. In a later genetic analysis, genome-wide SNP genotypes for about 65% of the roughly 670 donors were used, and that subset was treated as a discovery cohort. Every discovery cohort repertoire had been produced on one sequencing platform. Both class I and class II loci were covered by HLA typing, at four-digit resolution. The number of typed donors differed by locus: 629-630 for A, B, C, DRB1 and DQB1; 500 to 550 for DQA1; around 610 for DPA1; and about 470 for DPB1. Because of strong linkage in the cohort, a few DR-DQ haplotypes were treated as single units for association and clustering. Among 300 to 450 genotyped donors of the cohort, an average of approximately 230,000 unique TCR beta nucleotide sequences were sequenced per donor, about a sixth of them non-productive. Overall results and qualifications from the work: In an earlier analysis of roughly 560 of the donors, most TCR beta V segments were observed in productive rearrangements about 90% or about 30% of the time, broadly matching IMGT annotations. A cluster of highly shared sequence variants was judged likely to represent a technical artifact of the sequencing pipeline. Specific HLA alleles were associated with some 15,000 TCR beta sequences at a false discovery rate of 0.05 in a later analysis. A further reported finding was that TCR beta sequences accurately predicted the HLA-A and HLA-B alleles for most subjects in the first cohort. Because some donors lacked HLA typing at each locus, the association tests relied only on the typed subset. A later analysis found that HLA-associated TCR beta chains were more clonally expanded and had lower generation probabilities than equally common non-associated chains. A later analysis reported that several top co-occurrence clusters appeared linked to parvovirus B19, influenza, CMV and Epstein-Barr virus. Most TCR sequences were seen in very few donors, while some public TCRs were found in many individuals. The study listed approximately 150 TCR beta chains as associated with cytomegalovirus. Some IMGT-functional V segments, including TRBV6-2 and TRBV6-3, could not be told apart with the 87-base-pair reads, so those segments were excluded. The only immune exposure information available for the cohort was CMV serostatus. The authors suggested that the approach could potentially be extended to other disease states and immunological phenotypes. In vitro tests confirmed that a few of the cytomegalovirus-associated TCR beta chains recognize cytomegalovirus antigens. Correlated functional status among segregating V segments might be attributable to linkage disequilibrium, but an unknown experimental factor could not be ruled out. Only TCR beta chains were sequenced in this cohort, and the absence of alpha or paired-chain data limited detectable features. The classifier was reported to diagnose cytomegalovirus status with high specificity and sensitivity in both the original cohort and the validation cohort. The earlier analysis of nearly 600 of the donors excluded about 16 rarely observed V segments, including chromosome 9 orphons, because counts were too low. Most CMV-associated TCR beta chains appeared to be HLA-restricted in a later analysis, and the HLA associations seemed to be driven largely by CMV exposure. An association between a missense DCLRE1C variant and V-gene and J-gene trimming of TCR beta chains was found in a later genetic analysis and replicated in an independent cohort. According to a later genetic analysis, donors in an Asian-associated ancestry cluster had fewer N-insertions in productive TCRs than the approximately 650-donor mean. A later analysis found that TCR association rates varied across HLA loci, with DRB1 alleles showing the most associated TCRs and HLA-C alleles the fewest. When HLA alleles, especially DR and DQ, strongly co-occurred, attributing TCR associations to individual alleles was difficult. Roughly uniform sequencing depth across donors was assumed in presence/absence analyses, although this assumption may not hold.

The cohort comprised fewer than 750 healthy bone marrow donors. All cohort members were sampled while nominally healthy, although unrecorded immune exposures were likely present. The donor tested CMV seropositive, placing the donor among the 290 or so seropositive members of the cohort. Every donor gave a peripheral blood sample, and the peripheral blood mononuclear cells from that sample were used for TCR beta sequencing. The Qiagen DNeasy Blood Extraction Kit was used to extract genomic DNA from the blood cell samples. The CDR3 has 19 amino acids, counting the end cysteine and phenylalanine. Just the 57-base CDR3 DNA is kept, in frame starting at base 1. The germline V gene (reference sequence) specifies LNHDA as CDR1 and SQIVND as CDR2. Cut back by 7 bases and 6 bases, the V and J ends lie 31 bases apart.

Recombination linked TRBV19 to TRBJ1-5; possibly the D gene is TRBD1, per 6 matching bases. The sequence came from a woman in her forties in good health and CMV-seropositive. Sequencing was done on a sample of PBMCs. The sequenced DNA: TGTGCCAGTACCTCTGGGAGTTGGGCAGGGGCACGGCCGGGTCAGCCCCAGCATTTT. It translates as CASTSGSWAGARPGQPQHF.